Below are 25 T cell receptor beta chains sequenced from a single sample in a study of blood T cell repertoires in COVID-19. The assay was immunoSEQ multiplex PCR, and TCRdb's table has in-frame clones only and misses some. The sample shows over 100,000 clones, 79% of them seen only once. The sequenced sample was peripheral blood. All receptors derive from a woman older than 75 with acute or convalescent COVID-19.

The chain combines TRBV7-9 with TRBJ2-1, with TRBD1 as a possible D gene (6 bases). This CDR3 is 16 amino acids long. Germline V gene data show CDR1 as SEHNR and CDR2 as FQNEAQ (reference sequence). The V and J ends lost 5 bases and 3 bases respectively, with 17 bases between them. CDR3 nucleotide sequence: TGTGCCAGCAGCGTCGACTACGGGGACAACTACAATGAGCAGTTCTTC. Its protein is CASSVDYGDNYNEQFF.

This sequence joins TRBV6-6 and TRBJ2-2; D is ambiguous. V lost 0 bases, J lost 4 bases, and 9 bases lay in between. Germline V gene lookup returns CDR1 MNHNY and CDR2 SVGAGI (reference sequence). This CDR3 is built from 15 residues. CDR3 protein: CASSYSLTLTGELFF. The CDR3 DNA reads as TGTGCCAGCAGTTACTCCTTGACTCTCACCGGGGAGCTGTTTTTT.

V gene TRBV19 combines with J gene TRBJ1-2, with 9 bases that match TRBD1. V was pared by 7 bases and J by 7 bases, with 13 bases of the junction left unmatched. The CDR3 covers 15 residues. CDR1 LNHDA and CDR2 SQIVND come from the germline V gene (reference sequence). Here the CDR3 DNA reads TGTGCCAGTACCGAACAGGGGGCGCTCCGAGGTGGCTACACCTTC. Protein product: CASTEQGALRGGYTF.

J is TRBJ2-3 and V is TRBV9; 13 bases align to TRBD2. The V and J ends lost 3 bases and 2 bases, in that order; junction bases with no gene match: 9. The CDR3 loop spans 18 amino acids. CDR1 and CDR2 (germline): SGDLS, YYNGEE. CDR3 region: CASSGIRGLAGATDTQYF. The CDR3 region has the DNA TGTGCCAGCAGCGGGATAAGAGGACTAGCGGGAGCCACAGATACGCAGTATTTT.

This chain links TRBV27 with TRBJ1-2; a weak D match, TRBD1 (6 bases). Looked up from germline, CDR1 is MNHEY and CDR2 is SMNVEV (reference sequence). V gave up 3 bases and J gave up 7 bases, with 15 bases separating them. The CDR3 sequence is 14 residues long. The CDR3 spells CASSFSRGVGGYTF. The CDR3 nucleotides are TGTGCCAGCAGTTTCAGCAGGGGTGTAGGTGGCTACACCTTC.

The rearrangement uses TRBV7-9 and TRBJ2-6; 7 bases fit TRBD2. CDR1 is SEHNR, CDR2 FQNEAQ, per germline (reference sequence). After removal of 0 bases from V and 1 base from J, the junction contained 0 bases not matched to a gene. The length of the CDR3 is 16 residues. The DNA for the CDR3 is TGTGCCAGCAGCTTAGCGGGAGGGTCTGGGGCCAACGTCCTGACTTTC. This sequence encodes CASSLAGGSGANVLTF.

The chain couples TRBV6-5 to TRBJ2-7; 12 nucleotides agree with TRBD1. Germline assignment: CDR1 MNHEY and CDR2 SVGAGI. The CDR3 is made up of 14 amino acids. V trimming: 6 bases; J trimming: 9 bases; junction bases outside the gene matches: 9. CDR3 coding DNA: TGTGCCAGCAGGCCGGGACAGGGGGCGCTTAGGCAGTACTTC. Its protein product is CASRPGQGALRQYF.

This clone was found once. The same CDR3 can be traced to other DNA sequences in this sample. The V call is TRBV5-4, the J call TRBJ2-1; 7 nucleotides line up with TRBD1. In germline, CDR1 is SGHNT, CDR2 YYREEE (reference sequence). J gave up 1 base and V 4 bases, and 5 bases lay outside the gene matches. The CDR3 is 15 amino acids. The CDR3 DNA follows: TGTGCCAGCAGCCCAACAGGGGATTCCTACAATGAGCAGTTCTTC. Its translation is CASSPTGDSYNEQFF. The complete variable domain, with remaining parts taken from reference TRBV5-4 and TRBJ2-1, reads ETGVTQSPTHLIKTRGQQVTLRCSSQSGHNTVSWYQQALGQGPQFIFQYYREEENGRGNFPPRFSGLQFPNYSSELNVNALELDDSALYLCASSPTGDSYNEQFFGPGTRLTVL.

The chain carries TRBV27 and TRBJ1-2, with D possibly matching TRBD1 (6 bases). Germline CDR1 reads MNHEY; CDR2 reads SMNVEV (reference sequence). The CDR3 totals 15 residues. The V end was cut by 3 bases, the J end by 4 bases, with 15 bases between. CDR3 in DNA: TGTGCCAGCAGTTTCCGTTGGGGGCCAGGCTATGGCTACACCTTC. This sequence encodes CASSFRWGPGYGYTF.

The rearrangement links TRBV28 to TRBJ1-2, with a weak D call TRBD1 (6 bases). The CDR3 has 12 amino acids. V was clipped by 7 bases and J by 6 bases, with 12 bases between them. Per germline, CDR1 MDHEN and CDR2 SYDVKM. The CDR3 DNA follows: TGTGCCAGCATGCTTAGGGGGAATGGCTACACCTTC. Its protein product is CASMLRGNGYTF.

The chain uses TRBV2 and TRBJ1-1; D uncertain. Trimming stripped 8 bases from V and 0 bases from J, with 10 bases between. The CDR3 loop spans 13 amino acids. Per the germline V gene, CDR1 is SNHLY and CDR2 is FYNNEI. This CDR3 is CASRQDMNTEAFF. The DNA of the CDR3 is TGTGCCAGCCGACAAGACATGAACACTGAAGCTTTCTTT.

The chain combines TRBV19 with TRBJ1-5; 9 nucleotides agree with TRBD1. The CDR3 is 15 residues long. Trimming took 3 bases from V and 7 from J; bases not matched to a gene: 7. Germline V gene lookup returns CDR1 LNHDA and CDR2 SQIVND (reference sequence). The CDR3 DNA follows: TGTGCCAGTAGTATCAATACAGGGGGCAGGCAGCCCCAGCATTTT. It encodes CASSINTGGRQPQHF.

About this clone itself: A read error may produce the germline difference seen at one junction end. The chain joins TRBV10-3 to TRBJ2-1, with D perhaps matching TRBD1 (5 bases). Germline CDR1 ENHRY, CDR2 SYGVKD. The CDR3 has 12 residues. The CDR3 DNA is TGTGCCATCAGGGGCGTGGACAATGAGCAGCTCTTC. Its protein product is CAIRGVDNEQLF.

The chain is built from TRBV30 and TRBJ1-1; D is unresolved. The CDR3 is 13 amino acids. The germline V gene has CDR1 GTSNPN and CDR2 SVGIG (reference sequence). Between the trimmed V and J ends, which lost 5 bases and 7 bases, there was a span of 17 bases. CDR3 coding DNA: TGTGCCTGGGAAGTGGGCCTTAAGATTGAAGCTTTCTTT. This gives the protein CAWEVGLKIEAFF.

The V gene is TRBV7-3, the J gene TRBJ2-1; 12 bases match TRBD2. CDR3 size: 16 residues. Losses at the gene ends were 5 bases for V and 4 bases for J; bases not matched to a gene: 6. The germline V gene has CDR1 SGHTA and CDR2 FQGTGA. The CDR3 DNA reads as TGTGCCAGCAGCACCCTAACTAGCGGGAGGTACAATGAGCAGTTCTTC. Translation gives CASSTLTSGRYNEQFF. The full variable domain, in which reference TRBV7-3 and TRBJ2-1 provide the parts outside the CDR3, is GAGVSQTPSNKVTEKGKYVELRCDPISGHTALYWYRQSLGQGPEFLIYFQGTGAADDSGLPNDRFFAVRPEGSVSTLKIQRTERGDSAVYLCASSTLTSGRYNEQFFGPGTRLTVL.

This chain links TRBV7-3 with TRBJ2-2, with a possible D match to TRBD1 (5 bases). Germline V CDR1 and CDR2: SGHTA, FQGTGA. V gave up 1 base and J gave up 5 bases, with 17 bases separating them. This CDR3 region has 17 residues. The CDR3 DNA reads TGTGCCAGCAGCTTAAGCCGGCTCAGGGCACCAACCGGGGAGCTGTTTTTT. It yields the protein CASSLSRLRAPTGELFF. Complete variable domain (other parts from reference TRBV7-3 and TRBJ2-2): GAGVSQTPSNKVTEKGKYVELRCDPISGHTALYWYRQSLGQGPEFLIYFQGTGAADDSGLPNDRFFAVRPEGSVSTLKIQRTERGDSAVYLCASSLSRLRAPTGELFFGEGSRLTVL.

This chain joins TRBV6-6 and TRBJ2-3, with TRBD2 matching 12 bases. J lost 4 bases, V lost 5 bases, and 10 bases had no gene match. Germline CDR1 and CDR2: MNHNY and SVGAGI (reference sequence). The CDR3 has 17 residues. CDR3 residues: CASSPGLAGGWADTQYF. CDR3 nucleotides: TGTGCCAGCAGTCCGGGACTAGCGGGTGGCTGGGCAGATACGCAGTATTTT.

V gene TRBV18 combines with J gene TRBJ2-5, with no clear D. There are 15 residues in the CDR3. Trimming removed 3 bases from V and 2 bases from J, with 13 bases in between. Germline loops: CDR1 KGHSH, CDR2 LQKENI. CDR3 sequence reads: CASSPTSVQQETQYF. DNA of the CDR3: TGTGCCAGCTCACCCACGTCCGTACAGCAAGAGACCCAGTACTTC. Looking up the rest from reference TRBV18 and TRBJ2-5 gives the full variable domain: NAGVMQNPRHLVRRRGQEARLRCSPMKGHSHVYWYRQLPEEGLKFMVYLQKENIIDESGMPKERFSAEFPKEGPSILRIQQVVRGDSAAYFCASSPTSVQQETQYFGPGTRLLVL.

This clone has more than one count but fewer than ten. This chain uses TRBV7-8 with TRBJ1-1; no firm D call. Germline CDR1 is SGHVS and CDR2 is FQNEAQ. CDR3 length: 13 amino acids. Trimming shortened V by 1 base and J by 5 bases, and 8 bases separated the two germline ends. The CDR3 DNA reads TGTGCCAGCAGCTTAGAGGGCGGGACTGAAGCTTTCTTT. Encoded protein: CASSLEGGTEAFF.

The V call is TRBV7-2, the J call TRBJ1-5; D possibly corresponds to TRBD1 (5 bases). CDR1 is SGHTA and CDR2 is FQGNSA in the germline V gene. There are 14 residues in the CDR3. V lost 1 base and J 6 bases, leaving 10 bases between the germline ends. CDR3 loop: CASSLEAGGQPQHF. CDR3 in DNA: TGTGCCAGCAGCTTAGAGGCGGGGGGTCAGCCCCAGCATTTT.

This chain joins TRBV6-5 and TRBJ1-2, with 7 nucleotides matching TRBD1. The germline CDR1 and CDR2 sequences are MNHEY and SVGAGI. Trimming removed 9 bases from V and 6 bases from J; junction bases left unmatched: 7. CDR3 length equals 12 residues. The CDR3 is CASGEGAHGYTF. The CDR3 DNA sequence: TGTGCCAGTGGAGAGGGGGCGCATGGCTACACCTTC.

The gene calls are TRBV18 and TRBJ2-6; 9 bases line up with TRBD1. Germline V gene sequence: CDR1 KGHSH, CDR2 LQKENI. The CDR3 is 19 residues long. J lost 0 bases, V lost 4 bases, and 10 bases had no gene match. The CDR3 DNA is TGTGCCAGCTCACTGGGCCCGGGACAGGGATACTCTGGGGCCAACGTCCTGACTTTC. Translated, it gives CASSLGPGQGYSGANVLTF.

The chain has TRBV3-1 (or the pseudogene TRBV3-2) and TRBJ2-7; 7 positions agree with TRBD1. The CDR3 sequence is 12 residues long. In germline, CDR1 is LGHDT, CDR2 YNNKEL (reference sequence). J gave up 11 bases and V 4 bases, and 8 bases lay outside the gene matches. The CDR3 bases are TGTGCCAGCAGCCCCGGGACAGTGTTAAAGTACTTC. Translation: CASSPGTVLKYF.

The CDR3 region has the DNA TGCGCCAGCAGCCAAGATGTACAGAATCAAGAGACCCAGTACTTC. It translates to CASSQDVQNQETQYF. The chain uses TRBV4-3 and TRBJ2-5; D gene ambiguous. The V and J ends lost 0 bases and 2 bases respectively, with 10 bases between them. CDR1 and CDR2 (germline): LGHNA, YSLEER. This CDR3 spans 15 amino acids.

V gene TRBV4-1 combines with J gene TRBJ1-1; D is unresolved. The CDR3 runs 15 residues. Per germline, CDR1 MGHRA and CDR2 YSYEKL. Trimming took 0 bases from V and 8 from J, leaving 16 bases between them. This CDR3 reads CASSQDEVVSREAFF. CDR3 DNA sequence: TGCGCCAGCAGCCAAGATGAGGTCGTATCACGGGAAGCTTTCTTT.